This is a list of T cell receptor beta chains from one sample in a study of T cell responses to AZD1222 COVID-19 vaccine. The table came from immunoSEQ multiplex PCR; TCRdb's copy has only in-frame clones and leaves some out. The data contain about 170,000 clones, about nine tenths of them singletons. The sequences come from peripheral blood, collected on day 0 of AZD1222 vaccination. These receptors were taken from an adult in good health. The CDR3 runs from the conserved cysteine through the conserved F or W. D genes are given only for firm matches. Size is omitted from some rows. Given values are once, few, many or a class for expanded clones.

size	V	J	D	DNA	CDR3
-	TRBV6-4	TRBJ1-1	-	TGTGCCAGCAGTCGACGGGTGAACACTGAAGCTTTCTTT	CASSRRVNTEAFF
-	TRBV9	TRBJ2-7	TRBD1	TGTGCCAGCAGCGTAGGCCCAGGGGGCACCTACGAGCAGTACTTC	CASSVGPGGTYEQYF
-	TRBV7-9	TRBJ2-5	TRBD1	TGTGCCAGCAGTTACGGGACAGGGCAAGAGACCCAGTACTTC	CASSYGTGQETQYF
-	TRBV7-3	TRBJ2-5	TRBD2	TGTGCCAGCAGCCCTCAGGCGCGGGGGGACAAAGAGACCCAGTACTTC	CASSPQARGDKETQYF
-	TRBV11-3	TRBJ2-2	TRBD1	TGTGCCAGCAGCTTATATGGACAGGGCGGCGGGGAGCTGTTTTTT	CASSLYGQGGGELFF
-	TRBV11-2	TRBJ2-2	TRBD1	TGTGCCAGCAGCTCGCACAGGGGGCGCAACACCGGGGAGCTGTTTTTT	CASSSHRGRNTGELFF
-	TRBV3-1/TRBV3-2	TRBJ2-1	TRBD2	TGTGCCAGCAGCCACAGCCTAGCGGGAGGGGCCCAGAGATTCTTC	CASSHSLAGGAQRFF
-	TRBV14	TRBJ1-1	-	TGTGCCAGCAGCCAGGGACTGCCCACTGAAGCTTTCTTT	CASSQGLPTEAFF
-	TRBV3-1/TRBV3-2	TRBJ2-2	-	TGTGCCAGCAGCCGCGTTGGGGTTACCGGGGAGCTGTTTTTT	CASSRVGVTGELFF
-	TRBV29-1	TRBJ1-2	-	TGCAGCGTAGGGGACACCCCTAACTATGGCTACACCTTC	CSVGDTPNYGYTF
-	TRBV5-4	TRBJ2-7	-	TGTGCCAGCAGCCCAGGACAGCCCTTAGTCTACGAGCAGTACTTC	CASSPGQPLVYEQYF
once	TRBV9	TRBJ2-3	-	TGTGCCAGCAGCGTAGCTGGGACTAGCACAGATACGCAGTATTTT	CASSVAGTSTDTQYF
-	TRBV10-1	TRBJ1-3	-	TGCGCCAGCAGTACTCTTGGGGGGGTGAGGGGAAACACCATATATTTT	CASSTLGGVRGNTIYF
-	TRBV7-6	TRBJ2-1	-	TGTGCCAGCAGCTCGAATTACAATGAGCAGTTCTTC	CASSSNYNEQFF
once	TRBV6-5	TRBJ1-2	-	TGTGCCAGCAGGGAGACGGGCTACACCTTC	CASRETGYTF
-	TRBV4-1	TRBJ2-3	-	TGCGCCAGCAGCAAGATGCCTGGCGGGGATAGCACAGATACGCAGTATTTT	CASSKMPGGDSTDTQYF
-	TRBV2	TRBJ1-2	TRBD1	TGTGCCAGCAGTTTAGACAGGGGGGTCTATGGCTACACCTTC	CASSLDRGVYGYTF
-	TRBV2	TRBJ1-5	-	TGTGCCAGCACCCCGAGACTCCAATCAGGGCCCCAGCATTTT	CASTPRLQSGPQHF
few	TRBV13	TRBJ2-1	TRBD1	TGTGCCAGCAGCTCCCTAATTCTAGAGGACAGGGCCAGGAATGAGCAGTTCTTC	CASSSLILEDRARNEQFF
-	TRBV15	TRBJ1-6	TRBD1	TGTGCCACCAGCAGGGAACCCGGGACAGGCGATAATTCACCCCTCCACTTT	CATSREPGTGDNSPLHF
-	TRBV7-8	TRBJ2-7	-	TGTGCCAGCAGCTCCCAGCTGGGACCCTCCAACGAGCAGTACTTC	CASSSQLGPSNEQYF
-	TRBV7-2	TRBJ1-1	TRBD1	TGTGCCAGCAGCAGACGGACAGGGGTTCCTGAAGCTTTCTTT	CASSRRTGVPEAFF
-	TRBV28	TRBJ2-3	-	TGTGCCAGCACCCCCAGGACAGATACGCAGTATTTT	CASTPRTDTQYF
-	TRBV2	TRBJ2-1	TRBD2	TGTGCCAGCAGACCTAGCGGAGCGAGCTCCTACAATGAGCAGTTCTTC	CASRPSGASSYNEQFF
-	TRBV6-2/TRBV6-3	TRBJ1-3	TRBD1	TGTGCCAGCAGTTACACCACTGGACAGGCTAGCTCTGGAAACACCATATATTTT	CASSYTTGQASSGNTIYF
-	TRBV29-1	TRBJ2-1	-	TGCAGCGTACTCGCTAATGAGCAGTTCTTC	CSVLANEQFF
once	TRBV7-3	TRBJ1-6	-	TGTGCCAGCAGCTTTTCAACGGATTCACCCCTCCACTTT	CASSFSTDSPLHF
-	TRBV2	TRBJ1-5	TRBD1	TGTGCCAGCAGAGAGGACAGGGCGCAGCCCCAGCATTTT	CASREDRAQPQHF
-	TRBV6-5	TRBJ1-1	-	TGTGCCAGCAGTTACTCGGGCAGGCAGAACACTGAAGCTTTCTTT	CASSYSGRQNTEAFF
-	TRBV9	TRBJ2-7	TRBD1	TGTGCCAGCAGCGTCGACAGGGGATCCAGCTACGAGCAGTACTTC	CASSVDRGSSYEQYF
-	TRBV7-2	TRBJ1-1	TRBD1	TGTGCCAGCAGCCCCCGGGACAGGGGGGACACTGAAGCTTTCTTT	CASSPRDRGDTEAFF
-	TRBV5-6	TRBJ1-2	TRBD1	TGTGCCAGCAGCTTCCAGGGGGCATCTAACTATGGCTACACCTTC	CASSFQGASNYGYTF
-	TRBV9	TRBJ2-2	-	TGTGCCAGCAGCCCCCAGACTCAGGGCACCGGGGAGCTGTTTTTT	CASSPQTQGTGELFF
-	TRBV19	TRBJ1-5	-	TGTGCCAGTAGTATAGCTCAGGGGCTTAATCAGCCCCAGCATTTT	CASSIAQGLNQPQHF
-	TRBV30	TRBJ2-7	-	TGTGCCTGGAGGAAGGCGAGCTCCTACGAGCAGTACTTC	CAWRKASSYEQYF
-	TRBV3-1/TRBV3-2	TRBJ2-3	-	TGTGCCAGCAGCCAAGATCACAACACAGATACGCAGTATTTT	CASSQDHNTDTQYF
-	TRBV6-2/TRBV6-3	TRBJ1-2	-	TGTGCCAGCAGTTTTTACGGACAGAACTATGGCTACACCTTC	CASSFYGQNYGYTF
-	TRBV30	TRBJ1-5	TRBD1	TGTGCCTGGAGTACGACAGGGGCGAATCAGCCCCAGCATTTT	CAWSTTGANQPQHF
-	TRBV7-2	TRBJ1-4	-	TGTGCCAGCAGCTTTGGGACTGGATTTAATAATGAAAAACTGTTTTTT	CASSFGTGFNNEKLFF
-	TRBV20-1	TRBJ2-7	TRBD2	TGCAGTGCTAGTGGACTAGCGATTAGGAGCTCCTACGAGCAGTACTTC	CSASGLAIRSSYEQYF